This record looks at one TCR beta chain sequence and its context. This clone was counted once. The antigen it binds to is not known. Base qualities are not provided; no much larger clone lies one nucleotide away. From cysteine to phenylalanine, the CDR3 is 15 amino acids long. Just CDR3 DNA is preserved here, 45 bases in frame from base 1. Unmatched junction bases come to 7, with V trimmed by 4 bases and J by 2 bases. The germline V gene provides CDR1 SGHDT and CDR2 YYEEEE. Collaborating institutions collected whole blood in K2EDTA tubes following their own protocols. For TCRbeta analysis, collaborator samples were shipped as frozen whole blood, as isolated PBMCs, or as DNA extracted from either sample type. The data are from a study of blood T cell repertoires in COVID-19 (dated by TCRdb to the early 2020s). Regarding the complete study: The collaborator samples originated in the United States, Italy and Spain and spanned the acute and convalescent phases of COVID-19. The material from the prospective study consisted of cDNA or gDNA derived from T cells, B-cell-depleted T cells, or PBMCs. The dataset comprised deeply sampled blood TCRbeta repertoires from subjects exposed to, actively infected with, or recovered from COVID-19. The repertoires were made available in a free public database intended to serve as a resource for research on the immune response to SARS-CoV-2. Samples were obtained from the ongoing ImmuneRACE study (first 160 participants) and from about 1,300 subjects provided by 6 global collaborators. The sample metadata nearly always contained a de-identified subject ID, COVID-19 status, age in years and sex. Where available, HLA class I and class II types were obtained from metadata supplied by the sample provider rather than from assay-based typing. The paper's findings and limits, for the study overall: The amount of clinical and demographic metadata varied by source and participant and was provided uncurated.

TCRbeta CDR3 regions were amplified from genomic DNA by means of the immunoSEQ Assay, a bias-controlled multiplex PCR. On the study's bioinformatics: Within the assay, amplification of reference gene primers was used to estimate how many nucleated cells each sample contained. Sequence reads were collapsed and filtered to measure the absolute abundance of every unique TCRbeta CDR3 rearrangement. For each sample, productive Simpson clonality was calculated as the square root of Simpson's diversity index across productive rearrangements. The source is immuneACCESS, and TCRdb retained only in-frame sequences with V and J called. Part of the clones is not carried over; for the studies checked, unresolved V genes explain less than half of this, and the remainder is unexplained. That table furnishes V, J and clone size, whereas the DNA furnished D and trimming. This sample has about 190,000 clones in its table, and 82% of those were observed once. The top ten hold about 5% of the sample.

Source material: peripheral blood. This sequence originates from a woman in her thirties with acute or convalescent COVID-19. The chain was built from TRBV5-6 and TRBJ2-3; 7 junctional bases match TRBD1. At the DNA level, the sequence is TGTGCCAGCAGCGGCCCGGGACAGAACACAGATACGCAGTATTTT. This codes for CASSGPGQNTDTQYF.